This T cell receptor (beta chain) was sequenced for a study of blood T cell repertoires in COVID-19. Assay: immunoSEQ multiplex PCR; the TCRdb copy retains only in-frame clones and omits some. This table has more than 150,000 clones, about 80% appearing once. Deletions cut 6 bases from V and 2 bases from J, with 16 bases between. Per germline, CDR1 SQVTM and CDR2 ANQGSEA. The CDR3 has 14 residues. This TCR came from a human donor in a cohort sampled during active COVID-19. V gene TRBV29-1 combines with J gene TRBJ1-1, with D tentatively TRBD1 (5 bases). The specimen was peripheral blood. The CDR3 loop reads CSVGGLGTNTEAFF. CDR3 nucleotides: TGCAGCGTGGGCGGGCTGGGGACTAACACTGAAGCTTTCTTT. The full variable domain, completed using reference TRBV29-1 and TRBJ1-1, is SAVISQKPSRDICQRGTSLTIQCQVDSQVTMMFWYRQQPGQSLTLIATANQGSEATYESGFVIDKFPISRPNLTFSTLTVSNMSPEDSSIYLCSVGGLGTNTEAFFGQGTRLTVV.